Below are 12 T cell receptor beta chains sequenced from a single sample in a study of identical twins. TCRdb used MiXCR to reprocess the 5' RACE reads, holding one entry per CDR3 protein. The sample has approximately 690,000 distinct CDR3 sequences, 6% to 6.5% seen once; the top ten hold 1.5% to 2%. Sequencing used naive T cells sorted from blood. The source is a man younger than 35 in good health.

Many counts were recorded for this clonotype. The genes are TRBV20-1 and TRBJ2-1; 11 bases match TRBD2. Trimming removed 7 bases from V and 3 bases from J; junction bases left unmatched: 14. The CDR3 runs 17 residues. CDR1 is DFQATT, CDR2 SNEGSKA, per germline (reference sequence). CDR3 residues: CSGFNARLAGNYNEQFF. The CDR3 DNA follows: TGCAGTGGCTTCAACGCCAGACTAGCGGGAAACTACAATGAGCAGTTCTTC.

The J gene is TRBJ2-1, the V gene TRBV7-2, with unresolved D. This CDR3 has 17 residues. Germline-derived CDR1 and CDR2 are SGHTA and FQGNSA. The germline V and J ends were trimmed by 3 bases and 5 bases, with 20 bases remaining between them. The CDR3 nucleotides are TGTGCCAGCAGCTTCGAGTCGGTCCAGCAGAACCACAATGAGCAGTTCTTC. It encodes CASSFESVQQNHNEQFF.

There are a few counts of this clonotype. The rearrangement uses TRBV18 and TRBJ1-6, with TRBD1 matching over 7 bases. The junction had 12 bases not matched to a gene; V was cut back by 6 bases and J by 10 bases. The CDR3 covers 15 residues. The germline gives CDR1 KGHSH, CDR2 LQKENI. CDR3 amino acids: CASSRRQGGGSPLHF. CDR3 DNA: TGTGCCAGCTCCCGACGACAGGGAGGCGGATCACCCCTCCACTTT.

The rearrangement joins TRBV28 to TRBJ2-5, with D maybe TRBD2 (6 bases). Germline loops: CDR1 MDHEN, CDR2 SYDVKM. The CDR3 has 15 amino acids. V gave up 6 bases and J gave up 7 bases, with 21 bases separating them. CDR3 DNA sequence: TGTGCCAGCAGCAAGCCGGGACTCCTTGTTCGGACCCAGTACTTC. Amino acid sequence: CASSKPGLLVRTQYF.

At least ten counts were recorded for this clonotype. The V and J genes are TRBV29-1 and TRBJ2-3; TRBD1 aligns across 7 bases. This CDR3 comprises 13 residues. Per germline, CDR1 SQVTM and CDR2 ANQGSEA. The V gene end was trimmed by 7 bases and the J gene end by 6 bases; junction bases not matched to a gene: 10. The CDR3 protein is CSGLRQGRDTQYF. The CDR3 DNA follows: TGCAGCGGACTCCGACAGGGTCGCGATACGCAGTATTTT.

This clonotype was counted many times. The rearrangement joins TRBV15 to TRBJ2-5; a possible D gene is TRBD2 (5 bases). The CDR3 runs to 14 residues. Germline V gene data show CDR1 as LNHNV and CDR2 as YYDKDF (reference sequence). The V end lost 5 bases, the J end lost 5 bases, and 15 bases lay between the germline ends. The CDR3 coding sequence is TGTGCCACCAGCCACAATCCCAGAGGGGAGACCCAGTACTTC. This gives the protein CATSHNPRGETQYF.

J is TRBJ1-1 and V is TRBV5-5, with no clear D. The CDR3 is 13 amino acids. From germline, CDR1 is SGHKS and CDR2 YYEKEE (reference sequence). V lost 4 bases to trimming and J lost 2 bases, with 9 bases between them. This chain's CDR3 is CASSVGPNTEAFF. CDR3 nucleotides: TGTGCCAGCAGCGTTGGACCAAACACTGAAGCTTTCTTT.

The table lists this clonotype with a few counts. The chain recombines TRBV29-1 with TRBJ2-1; 8 bases line up with TRBD2. The J segment lost 6 bases and the V segment lost 4 bases, leaving 5 bases of the junction unmatched. The CDR3 runs to 13 residues. Per the germline V gene, CDR1 is SQVTM and CDR2 is ANQGSEA. The DNA of the CDR3 is TGCAGCGTTGCCCCTCTAGCGGGCAATGAGCAGTTCTTC. As protein: CSVAPLAGNEQFF.

This clonotype occurred many times. The chain links TRBV27 to TRBJ1-2, with unresolved D. Germline loops: CDR1 MNHEY, CDR2 SMNVEV (reference sequence). The ends were cut back, 5 bases at V and 7 bases at J, with 11 bases in the middle. There are 12 residues in the CDR3. The CDR3 protein is CASSSDWSGYTF. Written as DNA, the CDR3 is TGTGCCAGCAGTAGTGACTGGTCTGGCTACACCTTC.

CDR3 sequence (DNA): TGCAGTGCTAGATCGAGCAGTGCGAGCTCCTACGAGCAGTACTTC. Translation gives CSARSSSASSYEQYF. The rearrangement uses TRBV20-1 and TRBJ2-7; D not certain. V lost 2 bases and J lost 0, with 14 bases in between. The CDR3 length is 15 residues. The germline V gene encodes CDR1 DFQATT and CDR2 SNEGSKA (reference sequence).

Worth noting for this clonotype: A much larger clone is a single base away; this may be a read error. The chain uses TRBV7-2 and TRBJ2-7, with TRBD2 as a possible D gene (6 bases). V was cut by 2 bases and J by 6 bases, with 17 bases left in between. In germline, CDR1 is SGHTA, CDR2 FQGNSA. The CDR3 totals 15 residues. The chain's CDR3 is CASSLYESGSVEQYF. The CDR3 nucleotides are TGTGCCAGCAGCTTATATGAGAGCGGGTCAGTCGAGCAGTACTTC.

This chain joins TRBV7-2 and TRBJ2-7, with TRBD2 identical over 7 bases. Trimming cost V 6 bases and J 9 bases; bases outside gene matches: 23. Germline V gives CDR1 SGHTA, CDR2 FQGNSA. This CDR3 is built from 17 residues. The CDR3 sequence is CASSQSAPSGVGGGQYF. The CDR3 nucleotides are TGTGCCAGCAGTCAGTCCGCGCCTAGCGGAGTGGGCGGGGGGCAGTACTTC.